Each of the 8 T cell receptor beta chains below was sequenced from the same sample in a study of T cell responses to AZD1222 COVID-19 vaccine. Method: immunoSEQ multiplex PCR; TCRdb's copy keeps in-frame clones and lacks some. The table includes about 130,000 clones, just over 85% detected once. The sequenced sample was peripheral blood, obtained on day 0 of AZD1222 vaccination. These receptors all stem from an adult in good health.

This clone appeared a few times. V gene TRBV6-5 combines with J gene TRBJ1-6; weak D call: TRBD1 (5 bases). This CDR3 contains 15 residues. The germline V and J ends were trimmed by 0 bases and 7 bases, with 10 bases remaining between them. Germline values: CDR1 MNHEY, CDR2 SVGAGI. The CDR3 DNA reads TGTGCCAGCAGTTACTCTGGGACCCTCAATTCACCCCTCCACTTT. This encodes CASSYSGTLNSPLHF.

The chain carries TRBV28 and TRBJ2-1, with 8 bases fitting TRBD1. The CDR3 has 15 amino acids. CDR1 MDHEN and CDR2 SYDVKM come from the germline V gene. With V trimmed by 3 bases and J by 6 bases, 7 bases remained unmatched. The CDR3 region has the DNA TGTGCCAGCAGTTTGCGGACAGGGTGGAGCAATGAGCAGTTCTTC. Its translation is CASSLRTGWSNEQFF.

The rearrangement links TRBV6-5 to TRBJ2-5; the D gene could be TRBD1 or TRBD2 (7 bases each). The V end lost 7 bases, the J end lost 1 base, and 13 bases lay between the germline ends. The CDR3 loop spans 14 amino acids. Germline assignment: CDR1 MNHEY and CDR2 SVGAGI. The CDR3 DNA is TGTGCCAGCACCAGGGGGGGCTCCCAAGAGACCCAGTACTTC. Protein: CASTRGGSQETQYF.

The V gene is TRBV10-3, the J gene TRBJ1-2, with D maybe TRBD1 (6 bases). Germline V lookup: CDR1 ENHRY, CDR2 SYGVKD. V was cut by 5 bases and J by 6 bases, with 13 bases left in between. The CDR3 is made up of 13 amino acids. CDR3 sequence: CAISTGSWDGYTF. In DNA form, the CDR3 reads TGTGCCATCAGTACAGGGTCATGGGATGGCTACACCTTC.

This clone was recorded once. The chain recombines TRBV6-2 or TRBV6-3 with TRBJ1-5, with no clear D. The V end lost 2 bases, the J end lost 4 bases, and 9 bases lay between the germline ends. The CDR3 consists of 14 residues. Germline V lookup: CDR1 MNHEY, CDR2 SVGEGT. CDR3 protein: CASSYIAGNQPQHF. In DNA, the CDR3 is TGTGCCAGCAGTTACATCGCGGGGAATCAGCCCCAGCATTTT.

V gene TRBV28 combines with J gene TRBJ2-5; D may be TRBD1 or TRBD2 (6 bases each). Germline assignment: CDR1 MDHEN and CDR2 SYDVKM. Trimming pared 6 bases from V and 1 base from J, leaving 15 bases between. CDR3 size: 15 residues. Here the CDR3 reads CASSPRGQAQETQYF. The DNA for the CDR3 is TGTGCCAGCAGCCCCCGGGGGCAGGCCCAAGAGACCCAGTACTTC. The variable domain in full, with the rest retrieved from reference TRBV28 and TRBJ2-5, is DVKVTQSSRYLVKRTGEKVFLECVQDMDHENMFWYRQDPGLGLRLIYFSYDVKMKEKGDIPEGYSVSREKKERFSLILESASTNQTSMYLCASSPRGQAQETQYFGPGTRLLVL.

V gene TRBV7-9 combines with J gene TRBJ1-6; no firm D call. Trimming left V 1 base short and J 5 bases short, with 9 bases between. This CDR3 is built from 15 residues. Germline V gene data show CDR1 as SEHNR and CDR2 as FQNEAQ (reference sequence). The CDR3 is CASSLGPGDNSPLHF. As DNA, the CDR3 is TGTGCCAGCAGCTTAGGCCCCGGAGATAATTCACCCCTCCACTTT. Complete variable domain (other parts from reference TRBV7-9 and TRBJ1-6): DTGVSQNPRHKITKRGQNVTFRCDPISEHNRLYWYRQTLGQGPEFLTYFQNEAQLEKSRLLSDRFSAERPKGSFSTLEIQRTEQGDSAMYLCASSLGPGDNSPLHFGNGTRLTVT.

This clone was detected only a few times. The chain uses TRBV21-1 and TRBJ1-1. TRBV21-1 is reported as a pseudogene. There are 14 residues in the CDR3. The CDR3 region is CASSNEGRTLEAFF. The CDR3 region has the DNA TGTGCCAGCAGCAATGAGGGAAGGACCCTTGAAGCTTTCTTT.